The 16 T cell receptor beta chains below were found in one sample sequenced in a study of shared clonotypes between healthy human individuals. Profiled with immunoSEQ multiplex PCR; TCRdb holds only in-frame clones, not every one. The data hold 1.4 million or so clones, with around 98.5% observed a single time. The sequenced sample was naive CD4+ T cells sorted from blood. The subset denotes: CD45RA+ positively selected. The receptor source for this set is a man aged 25 to 45 in good health.

The rearrangement uses TRBV13 and TRBJ2-7; the match to TRBD2 covers 7 bases. Germline trimming cut 2 bases from V and 4 bases from J; bases unmatched to any gene: 8. Germline V lookup: CDR1 PRHDT, CDR2 FYEKMQ (reference sequence). The CDR3 covers 15 residues. In nucleotides, the CDR3 is TGTGCCAGCAGCTTATTCCTAGCGGTGAATTACGAGCAGTACTTC. Encoded protein: CASSLFLAVNYEQYF. The entire variable domain, with the rest obtained from reference TRBV13 and TRBJ2-7, is as follows: AAGVIQSPRHLIKEKRETATLKCYPIPRHDTVYWYQQGPGQDPQFLISFYEKMQSDKGSIPDRFSAQQFSDYHSELNMSSLELGDSALYFCASSLFLAVNYEQYFGPGTRLTVT.

The chain combines TRBV18 with TRBJ1-4; 7 bases are shared with TRBD1. Germline CDR1 reads KGHSH; CDR2 reads LQKENI. V gave up 3 bases and J gave up 8 bases; unmatched junction bases: 9. CDR3 length: 15 amino acids. The CDR3 loop is CASSPPTGCEEKLFF. The DNA of the CDR3 is TGTGCCAGCTCACCCCCGACAGGGTGTGAGGAAAAACTGTTTTTT.

The gene calls are TRBV13 and TRBJ1-2; TRBD1 aligns across 9 bases. In germline, CDR1 is PRHDT, CDR2 FYEKMQ (reference sequence). The CDR3 has 15 amino acids. V trimming: 5 bases; J trimming: 0 bases; junction bases outside the gene matches: 4. In DNA form, the CDR3 reads TGTGCCAGCAGCCGGGACAGGGAACCTAACTATGGCTACACCTTC. Protein: CASSRDREPNYGYTF.

This rearrangement joins TRBV5-5 to TRBJ2-7, with D tentatively TRBD1 or TRBD2 (5 bases each). The length of the CDR3 is 15 residues. Germline loops: CDR1 SGHKS, CDR2 YYEKEE (reference sequence). The V gene lost 2 bases and the J gene lost 0 bases, with 12 bases spanning the gap. The CDR3 sequence: CASSFIWDASYEQYF. The CDR3 bases are TGTGCCAGCAGCTTTATATGGGACGCCTCCTACGAGCAGTACTTC.

This rearrangement joins TRBV5-1 to TRBJ2-1; no definite D call. Germline V lookup: CDR1 SGHRS, CDR2 YFSETQ. V gave up 5 bases and J gave up 4 bases, with 7 bases separating them. CDR3 length equals 12 residues. The CDR3 DNA reads TGCGCCAGCAGTACAGCTTACAATGAGCAGTTCTTC. The encoded protein is CASSTAYNEQFF.

The CDR3 reads CASRTRGGWYEQFF. The CDR3 DNA reads as TGTGCCAGCAGAACCCGCGGGGGCTGGTATGAGCAGTTCTTC. The V and J genes are TRBV6-5 and TRBJ2-1; weak D call: TRBD2 (7 bases). Germline assignment: CDR1 MNHEY and CDR2 SVGAGI. V was pared by 6 bases and J by 8 bases, with 17 bases between. The CDR3 runs to 14 residues.

V and J are TRBV10-3 and TRBJ2-7; no firm D call. V gave up 3 bases and J gave up 2 bases, with 8 bases separating them. Germline values: CDR1 ENHRY, CDR2 SYGVKD. This CDR3 contains 13 residues. The CDR3 protein is CAISDSRAYEQYF. The CDR3 DNA reads as TGTGCCATCAGTGACAGTAGGGCCTACGAGCAGTACTTC.

V gene TRBV7-9 combines with J gene TRBJ2-1; D is uncertain. Germline CDR1 SEHNR, CDR2 FQNEAQ (reference sequence). The ends were cut back, 5 bases at V and 7 bases at J, with 15 bases in the middle. CDR3 length equals 14 residues. The CDR3 DNA sequence: TGTGCCAGCAGCATAAGCCGCCCCGATAATGAGCAGTTCTTC. Its translation is CASSISRPDNEQFF. Based on the CDR3 plus reference TRBV7-9 and TRBJ2-1, the full variable domain is DTGVSQNPRHKITKRGQNVTFRCDPISEHNRLYWYRQTLGQGPEFLTYFQNEAQLEKSRLLSDRFSAERPKGSFSTLEIQRTEQGDSAMYLCASSISRPDNEQFFGPGTRLTVL.

The chain is built from TRBV5-4 and TRBJ2-5; TRBD2 agrees at 9 bases. CDR1 and CDR2 (germline): SGHNT, YYREEE (reference sequence). This CDR3 comprises 16 residues. V trimming: 4 bases; J trimming: 3 bases; junction bases outside the gene matches: 10. Written as DNA, the CDR3 is TGTGCCAGCAGCACAGGACTAGCGAGGGGGGAAGAGACCCAGTACTTC. Translation gives CASSTGLARGEETQYF.

This chain's CDR3 is CASSSSGSNQPQHF. Here the CDR3 DNA reads TGTGCCAGCAGCTCCTCAGGTAGCAATCAGCCCCAGCATTTT. The chain joins TRBV5-6 to TRBJ1-5; D remains ambiguous. Germline-derived CDR1 and CDR2 are SGHDT and YYEEEE. The CDR3 is made up of 14 amino acids. The ends were cut back, 3 bases at V and 0 bases at J, with 7 bases in the middle.

The count of this clone is one. This sequence joins TRBV29-1 and TRBJ2-5; D ambiguous. V was clipped by 4 bases and J by 2 bases, with 11 bases between them. CDR3 length: 13 amino acids. Germline assignment: CDR1 SQVTM and CDR2 ANQGSEA. The CDR3 region has the DNA TGCAGCGTTGTTGGCAGCGAACAAGAGACCCAGTACTTC. Translation gives CSVVGSEQETQYF. Combining the CDR3 with reference TRBV29-1 and TRBJ2-5 gives the whole variable domain SAVISQKPSRDICQRGTSLTIQCQVDSQVTMMFWYRQQPGQSLTLIATANQGSEATYESGFVIDKFPISRPNLTFSTLTVSNMSPEDSSIYLCSVVGSEQETQYFGPGTRLLVL.

CDR3 residues: CASSEGEPTWEQYF. The CDR3 DNA reads as TGTGCCAGCAGTGAAGGGGAGCCAACTTGGGAGCAGTACTTC. The chain is built from TRBV2 and TRBJ2-7, with D possibly being TRBD2 (5 bases). Germline V gene sequence: CDR1 SNHLY, CDR2 FYNNEI. The V gene lost 1 base and the J gene lost 7 bases, with 14 bases spanning the gap. The CDR3 sequence is 14 residues long. The full variable domain, with the rest looked up from reference TRBV2 and TRBJ2-7, is EPEVTQTPSHQVTQMGQEVILRCVPISNHLYFYWYRQILGQKVEFLVSFYNNEISEKSEIFDDQFSVERPDGSNFTLKIRSTKLEDSAMYFCASSEGEPTWEQYFGPGTRLTVT.

The chain combines TRBV27 with TRBJ1-5; D gene ambiguous. Trimming pared 7 bases from V and 4 bases from J, leaving 8 bases between. This CDR3 has 12 residues. Germline V CDR1 and CDR2: MNHEY, SMNVEV (reference sequence). CDR3 nucleotide sequence: TGTGCCAGCAAATCCGGGAATCAGCCCCAGCATTTT. It codes for CASKSGNQPQHF.

The chain couples TRBV7-2 to TRBJ2-2, with 8 nucleotides matching TRBD2. CDR3 length: 16 residues. Germline loops: CDR1 SGHTA, CDR2 FQGNSA. V lost 5 bases to trimming and J lost 7 bases; unmatched junction nucleotides: 12. The CDR3 here is CASSAPGLDMHGELFF. Written as DNA, the CDR3 is TGTGCCAGCAGCGCCCCGGGACTAGATATGCACGGGGAGCTGTTTTTT.

The V and J genes are TRBV5-1 and TRBJ2-7; 10 bases align to TRBD2. The CDR3 is made up of 20 amino acids. J lost 0 bases, V lost 1 base, and 16 bases had no gene match. The germline CDR1 and CDR2 sequences are SGHRS and YFSETQ. This CDR3 is CASSLSVMIAGGLGSYEQYF. DNA for the CDR3: TGCGCCAGCAGCTTGTCTGTGATGATAGCGGGAGGCCTTGGCTCCTACGAGCAGTACTTC.

Regarding this clone: Distinct nucleotide sequences in the sample also encode this CDR3. The chain has TRBV18 and TRBJ2-5; no reliable D call. V gave up 6 bases and J gave up 0 bases, with 5 bases separating them. This CDR3 is built from 12 residues. Per germline, CDR1 KGHSH and CDR2 LQKENI. CDR3 protein: CASSGYQETQYF. The CDR3 DNA reads TGTGCCAGCTCGGGGTACCAAGAGACCCAGTACTTC.